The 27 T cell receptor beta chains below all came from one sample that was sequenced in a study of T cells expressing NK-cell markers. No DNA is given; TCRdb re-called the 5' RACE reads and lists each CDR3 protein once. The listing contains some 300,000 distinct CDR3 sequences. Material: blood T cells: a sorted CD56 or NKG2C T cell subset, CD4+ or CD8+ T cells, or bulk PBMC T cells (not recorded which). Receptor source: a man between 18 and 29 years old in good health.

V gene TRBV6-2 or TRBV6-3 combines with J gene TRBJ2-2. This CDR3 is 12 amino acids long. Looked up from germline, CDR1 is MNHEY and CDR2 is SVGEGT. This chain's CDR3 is CASDTYTGELFF.

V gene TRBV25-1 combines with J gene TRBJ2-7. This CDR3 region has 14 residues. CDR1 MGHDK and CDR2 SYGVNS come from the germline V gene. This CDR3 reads CASSMSPSSYEQYF.

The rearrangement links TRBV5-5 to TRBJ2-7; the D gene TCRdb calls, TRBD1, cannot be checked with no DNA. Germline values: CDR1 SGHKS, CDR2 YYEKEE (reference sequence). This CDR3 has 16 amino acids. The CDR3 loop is CASSLAGTGTFNEQYF.

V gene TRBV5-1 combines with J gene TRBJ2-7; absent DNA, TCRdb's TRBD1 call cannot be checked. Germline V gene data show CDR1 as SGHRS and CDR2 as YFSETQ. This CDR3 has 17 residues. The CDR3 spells CASSLGLYGDRSYEQYF.

The CDR3 loop is CASSYSPASRGYF. The chain couples TRBV6-5 to TRBJ2-3; TCRdb outputs TRBD1, but without DNA this stays unchecked. The CDR3 totals 13 residues. Germline CDR1 reads MNHEY; CDR2 reads SVGAGI.

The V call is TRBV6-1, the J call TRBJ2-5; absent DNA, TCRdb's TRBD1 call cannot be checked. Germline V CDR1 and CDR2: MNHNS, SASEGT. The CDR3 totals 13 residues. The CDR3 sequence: CASNSLRVETQYF.

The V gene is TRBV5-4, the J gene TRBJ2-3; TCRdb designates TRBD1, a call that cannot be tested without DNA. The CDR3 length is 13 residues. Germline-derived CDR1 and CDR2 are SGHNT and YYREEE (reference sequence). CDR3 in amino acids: CASSPEWADTQYF. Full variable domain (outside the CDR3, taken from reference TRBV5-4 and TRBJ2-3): ETGVTQSPTHLIKTRGQQVTLRCSSQSGHNTVSWYQQALGQGPQFIFQYYREEENGRGNFPPRFSGLQFPNYSSELNVNALELDDSALYLCASSPEWADTQYFGPGTRLTVL.

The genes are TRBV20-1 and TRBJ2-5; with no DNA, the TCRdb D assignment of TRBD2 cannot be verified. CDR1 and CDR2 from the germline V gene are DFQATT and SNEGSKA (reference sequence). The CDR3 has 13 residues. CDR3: CSAGGTSAETQYF.

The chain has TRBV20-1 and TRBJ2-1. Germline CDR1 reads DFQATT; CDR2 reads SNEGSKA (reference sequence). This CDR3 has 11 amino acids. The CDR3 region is CSVGPDNEQFF.

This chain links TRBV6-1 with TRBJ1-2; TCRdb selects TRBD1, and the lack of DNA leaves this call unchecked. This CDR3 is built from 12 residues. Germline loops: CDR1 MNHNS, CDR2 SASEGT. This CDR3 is CASSEYDSGYTF.

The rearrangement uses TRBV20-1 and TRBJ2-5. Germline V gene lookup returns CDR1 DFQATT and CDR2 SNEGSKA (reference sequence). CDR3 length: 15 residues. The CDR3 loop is CSARGRLAFRETQYF.

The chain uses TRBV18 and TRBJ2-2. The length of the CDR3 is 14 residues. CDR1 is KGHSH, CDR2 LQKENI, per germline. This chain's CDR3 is CASSRDGNTGELFF.

CDR3 region: CASSLGDLDTEAFF. V is TRBV18 and J is TRBJ1-1; lacking DNA, the TRBD1 call made by TCRdb goes unchecked. The germline V gene encodes CDR1 KGHSH and CDR2 LQKENI. CDR3 length: 14 amino acids.

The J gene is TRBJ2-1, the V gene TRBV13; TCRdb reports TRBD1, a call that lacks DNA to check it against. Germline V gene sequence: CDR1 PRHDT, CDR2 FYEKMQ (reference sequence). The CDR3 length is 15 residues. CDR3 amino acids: CASSHRQGVYNEQFF.

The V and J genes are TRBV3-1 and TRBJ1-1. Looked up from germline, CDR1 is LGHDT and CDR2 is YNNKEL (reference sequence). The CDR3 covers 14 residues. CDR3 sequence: CASSQAREYTEAFF.

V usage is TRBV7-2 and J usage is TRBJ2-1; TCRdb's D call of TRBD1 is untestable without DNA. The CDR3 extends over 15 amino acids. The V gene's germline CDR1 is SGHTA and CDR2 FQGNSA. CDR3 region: CASSIIAGRGNEQFF.

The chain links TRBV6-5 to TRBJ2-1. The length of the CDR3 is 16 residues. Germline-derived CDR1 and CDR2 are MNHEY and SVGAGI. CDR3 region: CASSYRRFSSYNEQFF.

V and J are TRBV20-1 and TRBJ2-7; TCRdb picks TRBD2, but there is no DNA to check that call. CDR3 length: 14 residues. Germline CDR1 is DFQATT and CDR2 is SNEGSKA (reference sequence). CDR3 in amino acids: CSAVQREGFYEQYF.

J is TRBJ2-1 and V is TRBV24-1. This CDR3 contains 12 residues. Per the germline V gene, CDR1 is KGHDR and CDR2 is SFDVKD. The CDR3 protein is CATSDLWNEQFF.

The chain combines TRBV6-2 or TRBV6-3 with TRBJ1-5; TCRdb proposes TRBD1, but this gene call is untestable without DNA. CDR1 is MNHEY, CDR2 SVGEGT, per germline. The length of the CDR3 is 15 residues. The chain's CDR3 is CASSYGGRSNQPQHF.

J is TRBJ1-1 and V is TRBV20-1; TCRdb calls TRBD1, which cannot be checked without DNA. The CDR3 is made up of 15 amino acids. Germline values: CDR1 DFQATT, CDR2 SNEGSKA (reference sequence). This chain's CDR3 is CSARDRSGAGTEAFF.

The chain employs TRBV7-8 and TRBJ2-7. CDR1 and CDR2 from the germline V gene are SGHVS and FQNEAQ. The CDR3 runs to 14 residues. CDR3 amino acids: CASSLAPQIYEQYF.

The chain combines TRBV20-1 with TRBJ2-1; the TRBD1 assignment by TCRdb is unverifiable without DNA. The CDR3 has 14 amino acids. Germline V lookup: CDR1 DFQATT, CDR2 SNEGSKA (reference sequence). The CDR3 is CSASRTGERSEQFF.

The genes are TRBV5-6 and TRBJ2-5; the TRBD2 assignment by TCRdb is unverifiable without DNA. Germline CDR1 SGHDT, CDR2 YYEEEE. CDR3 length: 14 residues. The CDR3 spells CASSYRGFAETQYF.

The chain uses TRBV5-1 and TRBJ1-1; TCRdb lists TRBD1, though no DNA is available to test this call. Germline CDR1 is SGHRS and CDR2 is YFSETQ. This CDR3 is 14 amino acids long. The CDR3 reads CASSQGTGGSEAFF. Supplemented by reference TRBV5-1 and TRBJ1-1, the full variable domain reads KAGVTQTPRYLIKTRGQQVTLSCSPISGHRSVSWYQQTPGQGLQFLFEYFSETQRNKGNFPGRFSGRQFSNSRSEMNVSTLELGDSALYLCASSQGTGGSEAFFGQGTRLTVV.

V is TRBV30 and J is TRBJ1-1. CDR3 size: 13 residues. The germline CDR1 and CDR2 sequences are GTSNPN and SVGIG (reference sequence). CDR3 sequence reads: CAWSVQGNTEAFF.

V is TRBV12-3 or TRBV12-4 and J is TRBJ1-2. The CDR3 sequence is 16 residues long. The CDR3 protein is CASSNPRTKITYGYTF.